The rows below give T cell receptor beta chains drawn from one sample of a study of post-analysis software for immune sequencing data. TCRdb re-analysed the PCR reads in MiXCR, keeping a single row per CDR3 protein. The sample has around 400,000 distinct CDR3 sequences, 30% to 45% seen once. Specimen: blood. These TCRs come from a girl aged 5 to 17 with multiple sclerosis. The CDR3 runs from the conserved cysteine through the conserved F or W. A D gene is named only where the DNA matches it firmly. Where a row states a size, it is once, few, many or the class of an expanded clone; other rows omit it.

D: TRBD2; V: TRBV4-2; length: 19; size: few; J: TRBJ2-5; DNA: TGTGCCAGCAGCCACCGAGCCGGGACTAGCGGGGGGGCAGGAGAGACCCAGTACTTC; CDR3: CASSHRAGTSGGAGETQYF
D: -; V: TRBV27; length: 15; size: few; J: TRBJ1-4; DNA: TGTGCCAGCTCCCTAAGGGGGATGCCTAATGAAAAACTGTTTTTT; CDR3: CASSLRGMPNEKLFF
D: TRBD1; V: TRBV19; length: 15; size: -; J: TRBJ2-7; DNA: TGTGCCAGTAGTGTAATGTGGACAGGGTTCATCGAGCAGTACTTC; CDR3: CASSVMWTGFIEQYF
D: TRBD2; V: TRBV7-8; length: 15; size: few; J: TRBJ2-7; DNA: TGTGCCAGCAGCTCGGGACTAGCGGGGACCTACGAGCAGTACTTC; CDR3: CASSSGLAGTYEQYF
D: TRBD2; V: TRBV11-2; length: 16; size: -; J: TRBJ2-3; DNA: TGTGCCAGCACTCTGGGGCTAGCGGGGAGAACAGATACGCAGTATTTT; CDR3: CASTLGLAGRTDTQYF
D: -; V: TRBV4-3; length: 13; size: -; J: TRBJ2-5; DNA: TGCGCCAGCAGCCAAGCCCGAGGAGTTGAGCAGTACTTC; CDR3: CASSQARGVEQYF
D: -; V: TRBV20-1; length: 14; size: -; J: TRBJ1-2; DNA: TGCAGTGCTAGAGATGGCGCAGCGGTCTATGGCTACACCTTC; CDR3: CSARDGAAVYGYTF
D: TRBD1; V: TRBV6-5; length: 17; size: -; J: TRBJ2-5; DNA: TGTGCCAGCAGTTACCCCAGGCAAACGACAGGGGTTGAGACCCAGTACTTC; CDR3: CASSYPRQTTGVETQYF
D: -; V: TRBV9; length: 15; size: few; J: TRBJ2-4; DNA: TGTGCCAGCAGCGTAGAACAACAGAGAAAAAACATTCAGTACTTC; CDR3: CASSVEQQRKNIQYF
D: -; V: TRBV6-5; length: 21; size: once; J: TRBJ2-5; DNA: TGTGCCGGCAGTACTACAGAAATAAGGGGTGGCACAGGGCTACCTCAAGAGACCCAGTACTTC; CDR3: CAGSTTEIRGGTGLPQETQYF
D: TRBD1; V: TRBV7-9; length: 15; size: few; J: TRBJ1-4; DNA: TGTGCCAGCAGCTCTCTACAGGGGATAGATGAAAAACTGTTTTTT; CDR3: CASSSLQGIDEKLFF